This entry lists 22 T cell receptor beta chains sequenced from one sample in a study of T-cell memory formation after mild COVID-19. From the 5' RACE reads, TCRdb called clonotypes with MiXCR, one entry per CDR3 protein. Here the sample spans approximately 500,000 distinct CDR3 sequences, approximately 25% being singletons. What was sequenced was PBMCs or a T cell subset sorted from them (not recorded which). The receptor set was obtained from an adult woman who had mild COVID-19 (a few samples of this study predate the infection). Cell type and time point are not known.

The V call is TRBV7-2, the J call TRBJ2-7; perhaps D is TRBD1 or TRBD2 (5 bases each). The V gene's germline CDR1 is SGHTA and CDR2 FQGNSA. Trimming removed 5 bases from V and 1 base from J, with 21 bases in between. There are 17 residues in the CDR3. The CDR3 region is CASSPLRGAGVSYEQYF. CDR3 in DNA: TGTGCCAGCAGCCCGTTACGTGGGGCCGGGGTGTCCTACGAGCAGTACTTC.

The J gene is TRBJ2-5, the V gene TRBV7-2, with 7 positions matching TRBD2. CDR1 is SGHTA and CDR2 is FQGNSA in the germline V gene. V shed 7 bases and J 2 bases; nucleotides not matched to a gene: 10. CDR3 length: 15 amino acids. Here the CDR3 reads CASTDRGTIQETQYF. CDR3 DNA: TGTGCCAGCACCGACCGAGGGACTATACAAGAGACCCAGTACTTC.

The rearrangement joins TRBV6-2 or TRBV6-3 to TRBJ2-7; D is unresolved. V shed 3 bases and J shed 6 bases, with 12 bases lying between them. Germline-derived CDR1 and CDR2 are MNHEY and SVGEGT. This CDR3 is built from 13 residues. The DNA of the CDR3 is TGTGCCAGCAGTTATCGATCGGTGGTCGAGCAGTACTTC. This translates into CASSYRSVVEQYF.

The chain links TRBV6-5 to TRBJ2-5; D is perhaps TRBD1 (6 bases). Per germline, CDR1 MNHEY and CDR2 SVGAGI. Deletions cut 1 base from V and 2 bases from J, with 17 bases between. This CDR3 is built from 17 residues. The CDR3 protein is CASSYYGQPILQETQYF. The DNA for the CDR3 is TGTGCCAGCAGTTACTATGGACAGCCGATACTACAAGAGACCCAGTACTTC.

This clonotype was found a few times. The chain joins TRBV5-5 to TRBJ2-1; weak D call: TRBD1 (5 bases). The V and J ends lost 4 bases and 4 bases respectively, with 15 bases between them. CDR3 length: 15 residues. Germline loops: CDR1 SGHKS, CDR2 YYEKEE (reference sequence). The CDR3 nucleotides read TGTGCCAGCAGCAATGGACACCTCAGTTACAATGAGCAGTTCTTC. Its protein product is CASSNGHLSYNEQFF.

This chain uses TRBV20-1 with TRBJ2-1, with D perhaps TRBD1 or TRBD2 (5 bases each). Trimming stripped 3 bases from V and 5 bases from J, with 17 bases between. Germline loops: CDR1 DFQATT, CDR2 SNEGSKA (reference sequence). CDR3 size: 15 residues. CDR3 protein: CSARMLGTEHNEQFF. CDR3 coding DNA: TGCAGTGCTAGGATGCTCGGGACGGAACACAATGAGCAGTTCTTC.

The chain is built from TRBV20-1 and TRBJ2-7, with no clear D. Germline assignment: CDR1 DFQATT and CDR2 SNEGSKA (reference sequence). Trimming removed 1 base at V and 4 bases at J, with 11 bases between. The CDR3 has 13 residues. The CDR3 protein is CSARVQSRYEQYF. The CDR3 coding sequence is TGCAGTGCTAGAGTGCAGTCTCGGTACGAGCAGTACTTC.

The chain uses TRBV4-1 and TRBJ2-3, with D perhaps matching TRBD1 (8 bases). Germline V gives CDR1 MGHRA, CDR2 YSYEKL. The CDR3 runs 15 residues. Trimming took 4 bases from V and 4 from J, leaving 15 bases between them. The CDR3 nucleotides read TGCGCCAGCAGCCCCGACAGGGGAGGGTCAGATACGCAGTATTTT. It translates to CASSPDRGGSDTQYF.

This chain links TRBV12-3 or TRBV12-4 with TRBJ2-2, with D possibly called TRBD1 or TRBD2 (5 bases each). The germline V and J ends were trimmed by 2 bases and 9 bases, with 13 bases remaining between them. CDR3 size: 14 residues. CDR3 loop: CASSLPTRGRELFF. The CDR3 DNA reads TGTGCCAGCAGTTTACCCACTAGGGGTAGGGAGCTGTTTTTT.

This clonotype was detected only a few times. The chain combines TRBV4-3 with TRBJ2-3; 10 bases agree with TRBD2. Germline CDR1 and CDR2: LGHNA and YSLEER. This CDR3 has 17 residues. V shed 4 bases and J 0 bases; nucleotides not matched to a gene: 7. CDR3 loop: CASSPRTSGHSTDTQYF. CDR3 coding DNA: TGCGCCAGCAGCCCACGGACTAGCGGACATAGCACAGATACGCAGTATTTT.

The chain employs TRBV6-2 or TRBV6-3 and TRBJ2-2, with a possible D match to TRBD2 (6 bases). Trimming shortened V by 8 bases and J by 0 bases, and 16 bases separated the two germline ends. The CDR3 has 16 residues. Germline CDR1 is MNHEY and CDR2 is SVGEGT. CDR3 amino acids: CASFRGAGTNTGELFF. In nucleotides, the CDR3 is TGTGCCAGCTTTCGTGGGGCGGGGACGAACACCGGGGAGCTGTTTTTT.

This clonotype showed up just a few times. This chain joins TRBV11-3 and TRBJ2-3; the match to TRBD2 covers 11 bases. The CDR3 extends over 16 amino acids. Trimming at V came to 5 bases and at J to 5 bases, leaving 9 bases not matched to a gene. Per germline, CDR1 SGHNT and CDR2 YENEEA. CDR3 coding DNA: TGTGCCAGCAGCCGACCGGGACTAGCGGTGCAAGATACGCAGTATTTT. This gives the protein CASSRPGLAVQDTQYF. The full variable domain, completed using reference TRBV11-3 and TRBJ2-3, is EAGVVQSPRYKIIEKKQPVAFWCNPISGHNTLYWYLQNLGQGPELLIRYENEEAVDDSQLPKDRFSAERLKGVDSTLKIQPAELGDSAVYLCASSRPGLAVQDTQYFGPGTRLTVL.

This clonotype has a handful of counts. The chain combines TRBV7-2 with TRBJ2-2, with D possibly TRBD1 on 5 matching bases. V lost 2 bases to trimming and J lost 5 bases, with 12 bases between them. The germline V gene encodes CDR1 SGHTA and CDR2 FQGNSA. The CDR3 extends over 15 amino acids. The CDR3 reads CASSLTPGWTGELFF. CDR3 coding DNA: TGTGCCAGCAGCTTAACCCCAGGGTGGACCGGGGAGCTGTTTTTT.

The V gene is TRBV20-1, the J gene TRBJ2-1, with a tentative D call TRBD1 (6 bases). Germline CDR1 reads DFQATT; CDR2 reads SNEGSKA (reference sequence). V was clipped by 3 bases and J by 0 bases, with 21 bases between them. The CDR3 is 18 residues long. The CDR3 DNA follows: TGCAGTGCTAGGGGGAATAAGGGGGAAGGAAGCTCCTACAATGAGCAGTTCTTC. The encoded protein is CSARGNKGEGSSYNEQFF.

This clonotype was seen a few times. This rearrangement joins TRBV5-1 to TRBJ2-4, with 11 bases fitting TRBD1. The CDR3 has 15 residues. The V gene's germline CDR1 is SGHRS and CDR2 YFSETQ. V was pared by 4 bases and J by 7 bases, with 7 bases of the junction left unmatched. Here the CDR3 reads CASSKDRGRTNIQYF. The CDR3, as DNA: TGCGCCAGCAGCAAGGACAGGGGGCGGACGAACATTCAGTACTTC. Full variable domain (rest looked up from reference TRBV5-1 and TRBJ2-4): KAGVTQTPRYLIKTRGQQVTLSCSPISGHRSVSWYQQTPGQGLQFLFEYFSETQRNKGNFPGRFSGRQFSNSRSEMNVSTLELGDSALYLCASSKDRGRTNIQYFGAGTRLSVL.

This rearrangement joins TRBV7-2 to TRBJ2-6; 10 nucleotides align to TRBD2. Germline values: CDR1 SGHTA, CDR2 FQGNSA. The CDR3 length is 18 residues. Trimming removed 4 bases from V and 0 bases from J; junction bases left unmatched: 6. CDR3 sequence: CASSSLLAGASGANVLTF. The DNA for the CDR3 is TGTGCCAGCAGCTCTTTGCTAGCGGGGGCCTCTGGGGCCAACGTCCTGACTTTC.

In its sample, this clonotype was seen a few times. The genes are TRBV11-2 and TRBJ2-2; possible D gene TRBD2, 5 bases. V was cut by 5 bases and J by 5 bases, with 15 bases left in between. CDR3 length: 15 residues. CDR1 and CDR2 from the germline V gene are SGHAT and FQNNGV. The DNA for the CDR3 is TGTGCCAGCAGCCTTAGCGCCACGGGGACCGGGGAGCTGTTTTTT. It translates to CASSLSATGTGELFF.

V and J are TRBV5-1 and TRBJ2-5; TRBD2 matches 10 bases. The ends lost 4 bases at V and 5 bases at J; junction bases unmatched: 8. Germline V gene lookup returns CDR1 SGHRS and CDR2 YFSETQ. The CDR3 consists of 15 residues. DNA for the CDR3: TGCGCCAGCAGCCTCCAGCGGGGGGGCAGGGAGACCCAGTACTTC. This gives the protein CASSLQRGGRETQYF.

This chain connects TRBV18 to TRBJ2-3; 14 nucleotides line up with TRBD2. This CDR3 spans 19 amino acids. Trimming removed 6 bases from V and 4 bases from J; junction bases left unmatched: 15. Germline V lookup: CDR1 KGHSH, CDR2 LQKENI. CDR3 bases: TGTGCCAGCTCCGGGACTAGCGGGAGAATTCTAGGTGGCGCAGATACGCAGTATTTT. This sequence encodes CASSGTSGRILGGADTQYF.

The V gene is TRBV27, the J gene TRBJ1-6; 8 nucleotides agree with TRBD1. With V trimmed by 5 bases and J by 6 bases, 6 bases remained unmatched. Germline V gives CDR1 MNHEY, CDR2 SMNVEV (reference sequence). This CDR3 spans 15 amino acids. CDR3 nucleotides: TGTGCCAGCAGTCGGCAGGGGGCGGGTAATTCACCCCTCCACTTT. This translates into CASSRQGAGNSPLHF.

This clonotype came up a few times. CDR3 protein: CASSLLGASGRYEQYF. CDR3 coding DNA: TGTGCCAGCAGCTTATTGGGGGCTAGCGGGAGATACGAGCAGTACTTC. The chain uses TRBV11-2 and TRBJ2-7, with 10 bases aligning to TRBD2. V dropped 2 bases and J dropped 4; count of bases not matched to a gene: 8. The CDR3 has 16 residues. CDR1 is SGHAT and CDR2 is FQNNGV in the germline V gene.

The CDR3 coding sequence is TGTGCCAGCAGTTTGGGGCGGTCCAATGAGCAGTTCTTC. Its translation: CASSLGRSNEQFF. The chain joins TRBV12-3 or TRBV12-4 to TRBJ2-1; D may be TRBD1 (5 bases). The CDR3 has 13 amino acids. Trimming removed 3 bases at V and 6 bases at J, with 9 bases between.